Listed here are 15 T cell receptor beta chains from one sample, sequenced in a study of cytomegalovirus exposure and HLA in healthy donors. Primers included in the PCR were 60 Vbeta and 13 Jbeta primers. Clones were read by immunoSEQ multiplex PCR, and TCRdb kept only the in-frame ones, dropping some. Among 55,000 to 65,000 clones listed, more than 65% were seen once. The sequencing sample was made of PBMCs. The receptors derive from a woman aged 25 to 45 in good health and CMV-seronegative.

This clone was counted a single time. The CDR3 DNA reads as TGTGCCAGCAGTGGATCCGGGACAGGGGCGGGTCAGCCCCAGCATTTT. Translating it yields CASSGSGTGAGQPQHF. The chain combines TRBV6-1 with TRBJ1-5; 10 bases match TRBD1. Trimming removed 4 bases from V and 6 bases from J; junction bases left unmatched: 9. Germline V gives CDR1 MNHNS, CDR2 SASEGT. CDR3 length: 16 residues.

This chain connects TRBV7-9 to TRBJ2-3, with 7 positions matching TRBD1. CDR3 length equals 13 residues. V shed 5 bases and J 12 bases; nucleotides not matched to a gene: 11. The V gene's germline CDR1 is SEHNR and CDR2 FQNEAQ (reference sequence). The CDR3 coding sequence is TGTGCCAGCAGCCCACCCGGACAGGTCGAACAGTATTTT. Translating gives CASSPPGQVEQYF.

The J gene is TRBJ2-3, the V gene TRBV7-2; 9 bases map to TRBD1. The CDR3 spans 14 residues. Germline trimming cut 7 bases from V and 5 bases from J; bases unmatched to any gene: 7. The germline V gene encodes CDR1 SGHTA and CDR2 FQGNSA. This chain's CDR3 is CASTGRTGEDTQYF. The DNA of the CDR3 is TGTGCCAGCACCGGTCGGACAGGGGAAGATACGCAGTATTTT.

The CDR3 protein is CASSPSRDRVTEAFF. In DNA form, the CDR3 reads TGTGCCAGCAGTCCGAGTCGGGACAGGGTCACTGAAGCTTTCTTT. V and J are TRBV6-5 and TRBJ1-1, with TRBD1 matching 9 bases. The ends lost 5 bases at V and 4 bases at J; junction bases unmatched: 8. Germline-derived CDR1 and CDR2 are MNHEY and SVGAGI. This CDR3 contains 15 residues.

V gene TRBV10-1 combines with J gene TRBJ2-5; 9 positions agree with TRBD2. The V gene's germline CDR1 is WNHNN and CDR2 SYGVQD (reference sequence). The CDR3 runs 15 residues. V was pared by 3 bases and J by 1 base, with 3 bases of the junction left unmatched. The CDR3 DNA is TGCGCCAGCAGTGACCTAGCGGGAATCCAAGAGACCCAGTACTTC. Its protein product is CASSDLAGIQETQYF.

CDR3 protein: CASSLEGGAREKLFF. CDR3 sequence (DNA): TGTGCCAGCAGCTTAGAAGGCGGGGCCCGTGAAAAACTGTTTTTT. V usage is TRBV7-9 and J usage is TRBJ1-4, with TRBD1 as a possible D gene (5 bases). The germline gives CDR1 SEHNR, CDR2 FQNEAQ (reference sequence). Trimming cost V 1 base and J 7 bases, with 13 bases left between them. The CDR3 has 15 amino acids.

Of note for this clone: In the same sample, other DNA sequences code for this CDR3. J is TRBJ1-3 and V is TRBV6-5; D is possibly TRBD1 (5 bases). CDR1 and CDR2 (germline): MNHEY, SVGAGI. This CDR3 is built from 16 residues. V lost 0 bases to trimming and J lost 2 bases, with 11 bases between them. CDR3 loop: CASSYSGGTTGNTIYF. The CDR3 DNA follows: TGTGCCAGCAGTTACTCAGGAGGGACTACTGGAAACACCATATATTTT.

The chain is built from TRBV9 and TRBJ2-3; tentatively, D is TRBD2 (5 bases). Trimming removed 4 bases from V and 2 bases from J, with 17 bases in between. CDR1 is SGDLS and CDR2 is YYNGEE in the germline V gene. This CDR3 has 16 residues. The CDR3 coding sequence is TGTGCCAGCAGCCCGGAACGGCTAGCTAACACAGATACGCAGTATTTT. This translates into CASSPERLANTDTQYF.

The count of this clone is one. The CDR3 region is CASSIDGLRVNEQFF. The CDR3 DNA follows: TGTGCCAGTAGTATAGATGGACTTAGAGTTAATGAGCAGTTCTTC. The chain combines TRBV19 with TRBJ2-1; perhaps TRBD2 as D (5 bases). The CDR3 spans 15 residues. V dropped 0 bases and J dropped 7 bases, with 13 bases sitting between them. Germline V gene sequence: CDR1 LNHDA, CDR2 SQIVND (reference sequence).

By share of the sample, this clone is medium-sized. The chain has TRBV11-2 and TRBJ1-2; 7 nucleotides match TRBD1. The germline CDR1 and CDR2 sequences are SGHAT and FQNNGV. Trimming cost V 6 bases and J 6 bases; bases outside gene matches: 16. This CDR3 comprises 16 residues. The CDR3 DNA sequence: TGTGCCAGCAGTCTACTCTCAGGGGGGCCCTGGGATGGCTACACCTTC. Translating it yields CASSLLSGGPWDGYTF.

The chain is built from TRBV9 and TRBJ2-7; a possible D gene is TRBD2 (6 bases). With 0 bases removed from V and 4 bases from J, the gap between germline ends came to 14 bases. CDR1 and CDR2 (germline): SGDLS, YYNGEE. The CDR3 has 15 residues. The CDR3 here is CASSVAGVDGYEQYF. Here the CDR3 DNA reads TGTGCCAGCAGCGTAGCGGGAGTTGATGGTTACGAGCAGTACTTC.

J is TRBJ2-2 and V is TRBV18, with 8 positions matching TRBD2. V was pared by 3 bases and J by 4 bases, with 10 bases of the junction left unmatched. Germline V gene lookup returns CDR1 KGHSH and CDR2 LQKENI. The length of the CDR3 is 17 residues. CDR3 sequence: CASSPSRSGRGTGELFF. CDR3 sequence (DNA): TGTGCCAGCTCACCCTCGAGAAGCGGGAGAGGCACCGGGGAGCTGTTTTTT. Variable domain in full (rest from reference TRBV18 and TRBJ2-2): NAGVMQNPRHLVRRRGQEARLRCSPMKGHSHVYWYRQLPEEGLKFMVYLQKENIIDESGMPKERFSAEFPKEGPSILRIQQVVRGDSAAYFCASSPSRSGRGTGELFFGEGSRLTVL.

The CDR3 spells CASTSGSGDTGELFF. The DNA for the CDR3 is TGCGCCAGCACCTCTGGCTCGGGTGACACCGGGGAGCTGTTTTTT. The chain links TRBV5-1 to TRBJ2-2; D gene unclear. The CDR3 covers 15 residues. The germline gives CDR1 SGHRS, CDR2 YFSETQ. The V end was cut by 6 bases, the J end by 3 bases, with 15 bases between.

The CDR3 DNA reads TGCAGTGCCGGCGGGGATGGCTACACCTTC. This sequence encodes CSAGGDGYTF. The chain has TRBV20-1 and TRBJ1-2; D not resolved. V lost 6 bases and J lost 6, with 8 bases in between. The CDR3 extends over 10 amino acids. Germline V lookup: CDR1 DFQATT, CDR2 SNEGSKA (reference sequence).

The DNA of the CDR3 is TGTGCCAGCAGCTTAGTATCCCAGGGCCGGACCGGGGAGCTGTTTTTT. Translating it yields CASSLVSQGRTGELFF. This chain joins TRBV11-2 and TRBJ2-2; tentatively, D is TRBD1 (5 bases). CDR3 length: 16 amino acids. Per germline, CDR1 SGHAT and CDR2 FQNNGV. Trimming stripped 1 base from V and 5 bases from J, with 14 bases between.